Below are 24 T cell receptor beta chains sequenced from a single sample in a study of T cell clonality in common variable immunodeficiency. Broader study findings: Common variable immunodeficiency TCR beta sequences reportedly had fewer deletions and N-nucleotide insertions.

These receptors are not linked to any known antigen. Sequenced by immunoSEQ multiplex PCR; TCRdb stores in-frame clones only, minus some. The data list about 30,000 clones, none observed once; about 5% falls to the top ten. Material for sequencing was peripheral blood mononuclear cells. The receptors stem from a human donor with common variable immunodeficiency.

This clone was observed a few times. The read gets to within 3 residues of the CDR3 end, and the germline J gene fills in the rest. The genes are TRBV19 and TRBJ1-4; weak D call: TRBD1 (5 bases). The germline gives CDR1 LNHDA, CDR2 SQIVND (reference sequence). The ends were cut back, 7 bases at V and 4 bases at J, with 16 bases in the middle. The CDR3 contains 15 residues. The CDR3 sequence: CASKTRGWINEKLFF. The part of the CDR3 DNA that was read is TGTGCCAGTAAAACGAGGGGCTGGATTAATGAAAAA.

This clone showed up many times. CDR3 DNA (partial): TGCGCCAGCAGCCCGGACAGGGGGCTCTTTACAGATACG. Translating it yields CASSPDRGLFTDT. The full CDR3 protein reads CASSPDRGLFTDTQYF. J is TRBJ2-3 and V is TRBV5-1, with 11 bases that match TRBD1. The DNA ends 3 residues before the CDR3 does, and the rest of the CDR3 is filled in from the germline J gene. CDR1 and CDR2 from the germline V gene are SGHRS and YFSETQ. The CDR3 is made up of 16 amino acids. The V segment lost 4 bases and the J segment 3 bases; nucleotides outside the gene matches: 7.

This clone was seen only a few times. The sequenced fragment ends 3 residues before the CDR3 boundary, so the rest is inferred from the germline J gene. The chain recombines TRBV30 with TRBJ1-1; a possible D gene is TRBD1 (5 bases). Germline-derived CDR1 and CDR2 are GTSNPN and SVGIG (reference sequence). This CDR3 has 13 amino acids. The V gene lost 3 bases and the J gene lost 5 bases, with 13 bases spanning the gap. The CDR3 here is CAWRRGGGTEAFF. The DNA read from the CDR3 is TGTGCCTGGAGAAGGGGCGGTGGGACTGAA.

Only a few counts were recorded for this clone. The read finishes 3 residues shy of the CDR3 end, and the germline J gene is used to complete it. The chain joins TRBV20-1 to TRBJ2-5, with 9 positions matching TRBD1. The germline V gene encodes CDR1 DFQATT and CDR2 SNEGSKA (reference sequence). V shed 6 bases, J shed 3 bases, and the junction held 11 bases outside the gene matches. The CDR3 extends over 15 amino acids. CDR3 loop: CSATDLGQGKETQYF. CDR3 DNA (partial): TGCAGTGCCACTGACCTAGGACAGGGGAAAGAGACC.

The table lists this clone with many counts. The read terminates 3 residues ahead of where the CDR3 ends, so the germline J gene completes it. V gene TRBV7-9 combines with J gene TRBJ1-2; 7 bases line up with TRBD1. Per germline, CDR1 SEHNR and CDR2 FQNEAQ (reference sequence). V gave up 0 bases and J gave up 7 bases; unmatched junction bases: 5. This CDR3 region has 14 residues. The sequenced CDR3 bases are TGTGCCAGCAGCTTAGCTACAGGGGTGGGTGGC. Residues: CASSLATGVGG. The whole CDR3 protein reads CASSLATGVGGYTF.

For this clone: The read terminates 3 residues ahead of where the CDR3 ends, so the germline J gene completes it. The chain has TRBV7-9 and TRBJ1-2; the D gene is possibly TRBD1 (5 bases). With 1 base removed from V and 5 bases from J, the gap between germline ends came to 8 bases. CDR3 length: 13 residues. Germline CDR1 is SEHNR and CDR2 is FQNEAQ (reference sequence). The CDR3 bases that were read are TGTGCCAGCAGCTTAGAGGCAGGGTATGGC. Translating gives CASSLEAGYG. The whole CDR3 sequence reads CASSLEAGYGYTF.

This clone was counted between two and nine times. The CDR3 goes on 3 residues after the read ends, and that part is filled in from the germline J gene. The rearrangement links TRBV5-1 to TRBJ2-1; TRBD1 matches at 11 bases. Germline CDR1 and CDR2: SGHRS and YFSETQ. V lost 0 bases to trimming and J lost 8 bases; unmatched junction nucleotides: 7. CDR3 length: 16 amino acids. CDR3 DNA, as far as it was read: TGCGCCAGCAGCTTGGATTTAATGGGACAGGGGGATGAG. Translated, it gives CASSLDLMGQGDE. The complete CDR3 sequence is CASSLDLMGQGDEQFF.

This clone showed up many times. The CDR3 end falls 3 residues outside the read, so it is completed with the germline J gene. The chain carries TRBV2 and TRBJ2-2; D remains ambiguous. This CDR3 is built from 15 residues. CDR1 is SNHLY and CDR2 is FYNNEI in the germline V gene. V lost 7 bases to trimming and J lost 7 bases, with 19 bases between them. The CDR3 protein is CASTWSPTEDGELFF. CDR3 DNA (partial): TGTGCCAGCACCTGGTCCCCCACAGAGGACGGGGAG.

This clone has at least ten counts. The read falls 3 residues short of the CDR3 end, and the missing part is taken from the germline J gene. This chain links TRBV13 with TRBJ1-4; 7 bases align to TRBD1. The CDR3 is 16 amino acids. CDR1 is PRHDT and CDR2 is FYEKMQ in the germline V gene (reference sequence). With 4 bases clipped from V and 8 bases from J, the junction kept 13 bases outside the gene matches. CDR3 sequence: CASSSKQGSGWEKLFF. The covered CDR3 bases are TGTGCCAGCAGCTCGAAACAGGGGTCAGGTTGGGAAAAA. Complete variable domain (other parts from reference TRBV13 and TRBJ1-4): AAGVIQSPRHLIKEKRETATLKCYPIPRHDTVYWYQQGPGQDPQFLISFYEKMQSDKGSIPDRFSAQQFSDYHSELNMSSLELGDSALYFCASSSKQGSGWEKLFFGSGTQLSVL.

This clone was recorded a few times. Read coverage stops 3 residues before the CDR3 terminus; the germline J gene supplies the remainder. V is TRBV6-2 or TRBV6-3 and J is TRBJ2-7; D is ambiguous. Between the trimmed V and J ends, which lost 3 bases and 3 bases, there was a span of 9 bases. Germline V lookup: CDR1 MNHEY, CDR2 SVGEGT. The CDR3 contains 13 residues. Incomplete CDR3 DNA: TGTGCCAGCAGTTATAGATCCTACTACGAG. Translating it yields CASSYRSYYE. The full CDR3 is CASSYRSYYEQYF.

This clone was counted ten times or more. From the germline J gene comes the end of the CDR3, since the read stops 3 residues before it. The genes are TRBV10-1 and TRBJ2-1; 9 bases fit TRBD1. Per germline, CDR1 WNHNN and CDR2 SYGVQD (reference sequence). Losses at the gene ends were 5 bases for V and 9 bases for J; bases not matched to a gene: 8. This CDR3 has 14 amino acids. The CDR3 is CASSSITGGGEQFF. The sequenced part of the CDR3 DNA is TGCGCCAGCAGTTCAATTACAGGGGGCGGTGAG.

This clone was recorded a few times. The CDR3 end falls 3 residues outside the read, so it is completed with the germline J gene. V usage is TRBV7-3 and J usage is TRBJ2-1; the match to TRBD2 covers 8 bases. The CDR3 loop spans 14 amino acids. Trimming at V came to 5 bases and at J to 5 bases, leaving 5 bases not matched to a gene. Germline V CDR1 and CDR2: SGHTA, FQGTGA. CDR3 bases read: TGTGCCAGCAGCATCGCGGGACTAGACAATGAG. It translates to CASSIAGLDNE. The whole CDR3 region reads CASSIAGLDNEQFF.

Ten or more counts support this clone. The CDR3 extends 3 residues past the end of the read, so its final part is completed from the germline J gene. This chain connects TRBV7-9 to TRBJ1-2; TRBD1 might be the D (5 bases). This CDR3 comprises 12 residues. CDR1 is SEHNR, CDR2 FQNEAQ, per germline (reference sequence). Trimming removed 5 bases from V and 4 bases from J, with 8 bases in between. CDR3 DNA (partial): TGTGCCAGCAGCCAAGACAGCTATGGC. Amino acids: CASSQDSYG. The complete CDR3 sequence is CASSQDSYGYTF.

As to this clone: The sequenced fragment ends 3 residues before the CDR3 boundary, so the rest is inferred from the germline J gene. The chain recombines TRBV19 with TRBJ1-5; D is unclear. Germline V gives CDR1 LNHDA, CDR2 SQIVND (reference sequence). The CDR3 consists of 15 residues. Deletions cut 3 bases from V and 0 bases from J, with 9 bases between. CDR3 DNA, as far as it was read: TGTGCCAGTAGTATGGCAGGTGATAGCAATCAGCCC. Encoded protein: CASSMAGDSNQP. The complete CDR3 sequence is CASSMAGDSNQPQHF. The variable domain in full, with the rest retrieved from reference TRBV19 and TRBJ1-5, is DGGITQSPKYLFRKEGQNVTLSCEQNLNHDAMYWYRQDPGQGLRLIYYSQIVNDFQKGDIAEGYSVSREKKESFPLTVTSAQKNPTAFYLCASSMAGDSNQPQHFGDGTRLSIL.

This clone occurred many times. The CDR3 end lies 3 residues beyond the end of the read and is filled in from the germline J gene. This sequence joins TRBV29-1 and TRBJ2-1, with TRBD2 identical over 9 bases. CDR3 length equals 13 residues. With V trimmed by 6 bases and J by 7 bases, 7 bases remained unmatched. Germline loops: CDR1 SQVTM, CDR2 ANQGSEA. CDR3: CSVAGTSRNEQFF. CDR3 DNA, as far as it was read: TGCAGCGTGGCTGGGACTAGCAGAAATGAG.

As concerns this clone: The read ends 3 residues before the CDR3 terminus; that terminus is restored from the germline J gene. The V gene is TRBV18, the J gene TRBJ1-1, with D uncertain. The CDR3 is made up of 13 amino acids. Trimming took off 6 bases at V and 3 bases at J, with 11 bases between the two ends. Germline CDR1 and CDR2: KGHSH and LQKENI. The DNA read from the CDR3 is TGTGCCAGCTCTCCCCAGGCCCACACTGAA. The encoded protein is CASSPQAHTE. The full CDR3 is CASSPQAHTEAFF.

In this sample, this clone turned up a few times. The part of the CDR3 DNA that was read is TGTGCCAGTAAAAGGTTCTCTGGAAACACC. Protein product: CASKRFSGNT. The whole CDR3 reads CASKRFSGNTIYF. The J gene is TRBJ1-3, the V gene TRBV19; D call uncertain. With the read ending 3 residues before the CDR3 end, the germline J gene is used to fill in that end. Looked up from germline, CDR1 is LNHDA and CDR2 is SQIVND (reference sequence). The CDR3 runs 13 residues. V shed 7 bases and J shed 0 bases, with 7 bases lying between them.

This clone was detected only a few times. The CDR3 extends 3 residues past the end of the read, so its final part is completed from the germline J gene. The V and J genes are TRBV2 and TRBJ2-5; no reliable D call. The CDR3 runs to 13 residues. V was clipped by 4 bases and J by 3 bases, with 9 bases between them. The V gene's germline CDR1 is SNHLY and CDR2 FYNNEI. The CDR3: CASSVNREETQYF. The sequenced part of the CDR3 DNA is TGTGCCAGCAGTGTAAATAGGGAAGAGACC.

A note on this clone: The read ends 3 residues shy of where the CDR3 ends; the end is completed using the germline J gene. This rearrangement joins TRBV2 to TRBJ1-1, with 8 bases fitting TRBD1. Unmatched junction bases numbered 2, after V lost 6 bases and J lost 2 bases. The CDR3 sequence is 13 residues long. CDR1 is SNHLY, CDR2 FYNNEI, per germline. CDR3 sequence reads: CASRGQGNTEAFF. The part of the CDR3 DNA that was read is TGTGCCAGCAGAGGACAGGGTAACACTGAA.

This clone has only a few counts. The missing CDR3 end, 3 residues past where the read stops, is filled in from the germline J gene. This sequence joins TRBV7-9 and TRBJ1-4; no reliable D call. The germline V and J ends were trimmed by 7 bases and 3 bases, with 15 bases remaining between them. Looked up from germline, CDR1 is SEHNR and CDR2 is FQNEAQ (reference sequence). The CDR3 has 15 amino acids. The CDR3 bases that were read are TGTGCCAGCACCTCTATGGAGCGATCTAATGAAAAA. This gives the protein CASTSMERSNEK. The full CDR3 protein reads CASTSMERSNEKLFF.

Notes on this clone: Coverage ceases 3 residues before the CDR3 finishes, and the germline J gene fills in the end. The chain carries TRBV7-9 and TRBJ1-5; TRBD1 might be the D (5 bases). V gave up 3 bases and J gave up 7 bases, with 7 bases separating them. The CDR3 has 12 residues. Germline lookup yields CDR1 SEHNR and CDR2 FQNEAQ (reference sequence). This CDR3 is CASSLGPQPQHF. Incomplete CDR3 DNA: TGTGCCAGCAGCTTGGGGCCGCAGCCC. Combining the CDR3 with reference TRBV7-9 and TRBJ1-5 gives the whole variable domain DTGVSQNPRHKITKRGQNVTFRCDPISEHNRLYWYRQTLGQGPEFLTYFQNEAQLEKSRLLSDRFSAERPKGSFSTLEIQRTEQGDSAMYLCASSLGPQPQHFGDGTRLSIL.

In the case of this clone: The read terminates 3 residues ahead of where the CDR3 ends, so the germline J gene completes it. V and J are TRBV7-2 and TRBJ1-2; D ambiguous. Trimming cost V 7 bases and J 3 bases, with 15 bases left between them. This CDR3 is 14 amino acids long. The germline V gene has CDR1 SGHTA and CDR2 FQGNSA. The CDR3 region is CASNFGGKDYGYTF. CDR3 DNA (partial): TGTGCCAGCAACTTTGGCGGAAAGGACTATGGC.

This clone has only a few counts. Coverage ceases 3 residues before the CDR3 finishes, and the germline J gene fills in the end. This chain uses TRBV7-9 with TRBJ2-5; 8 bases align to TRBD1. Germline assignment: CDR1 SEHNR and CDR2 FQNEAQ (reference sequence). Trimming took 1 base from V and 4 from J; bases not matched to a gene: 5. The CDR3 runs 15 residues. The CDR3 sequence is CASSLGRTGRETQYF. The DNA read from the CDR3 is TGTGCCAGCAGCTTAGGGAGGACAGGGCGAGAGACC.

This clone occurred a few times. The read halts 3 residues ahead of the CDR3 end, with the missing end drawn from the germline J gene. The chain uses TRBV18 and TRBJ2-7; no clear D. CDR1 KGHSH and CDR2 LQKENI come from the germline V gene. The germline V and J ends were trimmed by 1 base and 2 bases, with 12 bases remaining between them. There are 15 residues in the CDR3. CDR3 protein: CASSPQGRLTYEQYF. CDR3 DNA, as far as it was read: TGTGCCAGCTCACCACAAGGGCGTCTAACCTACGAG. Full variable domain (missing parts from reference TRBV18 and TRBJ2-7): NAGVMQNPRHLVRRRGQEARLRCSPMKGHSHVYWYRQLPEEGLKFMVYLQKENIIDESGMPKERFSAEFPKEGPSILRIQQVVRGDSAAYFCASSPQGRLTYEQYFGPGTRLTVT.